What follows are 31 T cell receptor beta chains derived from one specimen sequenced in a study of T cell responses to AZD1222 COVID-19 vaccine. Sequencing was performed with immunoSEQ multiplex PCR; in TCRdb, only in-frame clones are kept and a portion is missing. The sample consists of about 89,000 clones, under 95% of them appearing once. The sequenced sample was peripheral blood, obtained on day 0 of MenACWY control vaccination. Receptor source: an adult in good health.

The chain uses TRBV6-5 and TRBJ2-4; TRBD2 is a possible D gene (5 bases). V was shortened by 6 bases and J by 2 bases, with 11 bases between the two germline ends. The CDR3 totals 14 residues. Per germline, CDR1 MNHEY and CDR2 SVGAGI. For the CDR3, the DNA is TGTGCCAGCAGCCCGGGATATACCAAAAACATTCAGTACTTC. Amino acids: CASSPGYTKNIQYF.

The V and J genes are TRBV27 and TRBJ2-1, with TRBD2 as a possible D gene (5 bases). V dropped 4 bases and J dropped 3 bases, with 16 bases sitting between them. Germline V CDR1 and CDR2: MNHEY, SMNVEV (reference sequence). The CDR3 consists of 16 residues. For the CDR3, the DNA is TGTGCCAGCAGTTCCGACCGGAGCGGTGGCTACAATGAGCAGTTCTTC. This codes for CASSSDRSGGYNEQFF.

The chain combines TRBV7-2 with TRBJ1-1, with TRBD1 matching over 9 bases. Per the germline V gene, CDR1 is SGHTA and CDR2 is FQGNSA. This CDR3 is 15 amino acids long. The junction had 14 bases not matched to a gene; V was cut back by 5 bases and J by 10 bases. As DNA, the CDR3 is TGTGCCAGCAGCCCGCAGACTGGGACAGGGATAGGAGCTTTCTTT. Translating it yields CASSPQTGTGIGAFF.

The chain employs TRBV28 and TRBJ1-6; 10 bases align to TRBD1. Germline V gene sequence: CDR1 MDHEN, CDR2 SYDVKM. This CDR3 has 16 residues. The trim removed 5 bases at V and 5 bases at J, leaving 6 bases unmatched. The DNA of the CDR3 is TGTGCCAGCAGTCTCGAGACAGGGGGCAATAATTCACCCCTCCACTTT. As protein: CASSLETGGNNSPLHF. Combining the CDR3 with reference TRBV28 and TRBJ1-6 gives the whole variable domain DVKVTQSSRYLVKRTGEKVFLECVQDMDHENMFWYRQDPGLGLRLIYFSYDVKMKEKGDIPEGYSVSREKKERFSLILESASTNQTSMYLCASSLETGGNNSPLHFGNGTRLTVT.

The chain combines TRBV9 with TRBJ1-3; D gene unclear. This CDR3 contains 16 residues. Germline V CDR1 and CDR2: SGDLS, YYNGEE. Trimming removed 2 bases from V and 0 bases from J, with 12 bases in between. Here the CDR3 DNA reads TGTGCCAGCAGCGTCCTAGGAAGCCTCTCTGGAAACACCATATATTTT. Translation: CASSVLGSLSGNTIYF.

V and J are TRBV18 and TRBJ2-7; no clear D. The germline V gene encodes CDR1 KGHSH and CDR2 LQKENI. V lost 4 bases, J lost 4 bases, and 8 bases lay in between. The CDR3 is made up of 12 amino acids. The CDR3, as DNA: TGTGCCAGCTCACTTAAGACATACGAGCAGTACTTC. Residues: CASSLKTYEQYF.

The chain recombines TRBV6-5 with TRBJ1-1; TRBD1 is a possible D gene (6 bases). Germline assignment: CDR1 MNHEY and CDR2 SVGAGI. The CDR3 loop spans 13 amino acids. V was pared by 6 bases and J by 0 bases, with 8 bases between. CDR3 sequence: CASRDSLNTEAFF. The CDR3 DNA reads as TGTGCCAGCAGGGACAGCTTGAACACTGAAGCTTTCTTT.

This rearrangement joins TRBV10-3 to TRBJ1-3, with a tentative D call TRBD1 (6 bases). Trimming stripped 8 bases from V and 3 bases from J, with 14 bases between. This CDR3 is 14 amino acids long. Per the germline V gene, CDR1 is ENHRY and CDR2 is SYGVKD. The CDR3: CAIRGREDGNTIYF. The CDR3 DNA sequence: TGTGCCATCCGGGGGCGCGAAGATGGAAACACCATATATTTT.

The V and J genes are TRBV5-4 and TRBJ2-5, with 8 bases identical to TRBD2. V shed 6 bases and J 4 bases; nucleotides not matched to a gene: 8. Germline V lookup: CDR1 SGHNT, CDR2 YYREEE (reference sequence). The length of the CDR3 is 14 residues. The CDR3, as DNA: TGTGCCAGCACCCCGGGAGGGGGGCCAGAGACCCAGTACTTC. This translates into CASTPGGGPETQYF. The full variable domain, rest sourced from reference TRBV5-4 and TRBJ2-5, is ETGVTQSPTHLIKTRGQQVTLRCSSQSGHNTVSWYQQALGQGPQFIFQYYREEENGRGNFPPRFSGLQFPNYSSELNVNALELDDSALYLCASTPGGGPETQYFGPGTRLLVL.

The chain combines TRBV2 with TRBJ2-2; tentative D call: TRBD1 (5 bases). V shed 4 bases and J shed 1 base, with 7 bases lying between them. CDR3 size: 14 residues. Germline V gives CDR1 SNHLY, CDR2 FYNNEI. The DNA of the CDR3 is TGTGCCAGCAGTGTTACAGGGAACACCGGGGAGCTGTTTTTT. The encoded protein is CASSVTGNTGELFF.

The chain is built from TRBV10-2 and TRBJ1-4; D is ambiguous. CDR3 length: 15 amino acids. Germline CDR1 and CDR2: WSHSY and SAAADI. The V and J ends lost 0 bases and 4 bases respectively, with 9 bases between them. In DNA form, the CDR3 reads TGCGCCAGCAGTGAGTCTGGGTCTTATAATGAAAAACTGTTTTTT. Translating it yields CASSESGSYNEKLFF.

The chain employs TRBV7-2 and TRBJ1-1, with D tentatively TRBD1 (5 bases). V lost 1 base to trimming and J lost 0 bases, with 9 bases between them. The V gene's germline CDR1 is SGHTA and CDR2 FQGNSA. The CDR3 extends over 15 amino acids. The CDR3 protein is CASSLDRQLNTEAFF. For the CDR3, the DNA is TGTGCCAGCAGCTTAGATAGACAGTTGAACACTGAAGCTTTCTTT.

V and J are TRBV3-1 (or the pseudogene TRBV3-2) and TRBJ1-3; D unclear. This CDR3 comprises 15 residues. Germline values: CDR1 LGHDT, CDR2 YNNKEL (reference sequence). Trimming left V 5 bases short and J 1 base short, with 12 bases between. This CDR3 reads CASSSEAKSGNTIYF. The CDR3 DNA follows: TGTGCCAGCAGCAGTGAGGCGAAGTCTGGAAACACCATATATTTT.

The chain is built from TRBV19 and TRBJ1-1; no clear D gene. This CDR3 is 15 amino acids long. Trimming cost V 6 bases and J 2 bases, with 16 bases left between them. Germline V CDR1 and CDR2: LNHDA, SQIVND (reference sequence). DNA for the CDR3: TGTGCCAGTAGCCTTAGGGCGGGCCTTAACACTGAAGCTTTCTTT. Its protein product is CASSLRAGLNTEAFF. The full variable domain, with the rest looked up from reference TRBV19 and TRBJ1-1, is DGGITQSPKYLFRKEGQNVTLSCEQNLNHDAMYWYRQDPGQGLRLIYYSQIVNDFQKGDIAEGYSVSREKKESFPLTVTSAQKNPTAFYLCASSLRAGLNTEAFFGQGTRLTVV.

This clone was seen just once. One end of the junction varies from germline; a read error may be responsible. The CDR3 DNA reads as TGTGCCAGCAGCAAGGGACCGACGGTTTGGCTCTTC. Its translation is CASSKGPTVWLF. The chain joins TRBV5-8 to TRBJ2-1; D tentatively fits TRBD1 or TRBD2 (5 bases each). Germline assignment: CDR1 SGHTS and CDR2 YDEGEE. The length of the CDR3 is 12 residues.

This clone was seen a handful of times. The V and J genes are TRBV12-3 or TRBV12-4 and TRBJ1-5; D unresolved. The CDR3 sequence is 13 residues long. Trimming took 3 bases from V and 6 from J, leaving 9 bases between them. CDR3 DNA: TGTGCCAGCAGTTTTGGGCGGCTTCAGCCCCAGCATTTT. It specifies CASSFGRLQPQHF.

This clone came up once. The chain recombines TRBV5-8 with TRBJ2-1; tentative D call: TRBD2 (7 bases). Trimming left V 5 bases short and J 0 bases short, with 15 bases between. CDR1 is SGHTS, CDR2 YDEGEE, per germline. The CDR3 is 16 amino acids. The CDR3, as DNA: TGTGCCAGCAGGATGGGCGGGGGCAGCTCCTACAATGAGCAGTTCTTC. It specifies CASRMGGGSSYNEQFF.

The chain carries TRBV9 and TRBJ2-2; D is uncertain. This CDR3 comprises 12 residues. V gave up 5 bases and J gave up 4 bases, with 6 bases separating them. CDR1 is SGDLS, CDR2 YYNGEE, per germline. CDR3 nucleotides: TGTGCCAGCAGTTCTAGCACCGGGGAGCTGTTTTTT. Amino acid sequence: CASSSSTGELFF.

This chain connects TRBV3-1 (or the pseudogene TRBV3-2) to TRBJ1-1; D is undetermined. The CDR3 is made up of 13 amino acids. Germline CDR1 and CDR2: LGHDT and YNNKEL (reference sequence). The ends were cut back, 3 bases at V and 0 bases at J, with 5 bases in the middle. CDR3 DNA sequence: TGTGCCAGCAGCCAGAGAGTGAACACTGAAGCTTTCTTT. Its translation is CASSQRVNTEAFF.

The chain carries TRBV14 and TRBJ1-4; D not certain. In germline, CDR1 is SGHDN, CDR2 FVKESK. Trimming pared 4 bases from V and 5 bases from J, leaving 2 bases between. This CDR3 comprises 11 residues. CDR3 sequence reads: CASSLNEKLFF. DNA for the CDR3: TGTGCCAGCAGCCTGAATGAAAAACTGTTTTTT.

The rearrangement links TRBV10-3 to TRBJ2-2, with no clear D. In germline, CDR1 is ENHRY, CDR2 SYGVKD. CDR3 length equals 11 residues. V was shortened by 6 bases and J by 6 bases, with 5 bases between the two germline ends. CDR3 sequence: CAIRGSGELFF. Written as DNA, the CDR3 is TGTGCCATCAGGGGGTCCGGGGAGCTGTTTTTT.

This chain links TRBV28 with TRBJ2-7, with 11 positions matching TRBD2. Germline lookup yields CDR1 MDHEN and CDR2 SYDVKM. This CDR3 region has 17 residues. V shed 6 bases and J 5 bases; nucleotides not matched to a gene: 15. The CDR3 coding sequence is TGTGCCAGCAGACATACTCCCCGACTAGCGGGACCCCACGAGCAGTACTTC. The encoded protein is CASRHTPRLAGPHEQYF.

About this clone: Other DNA sequences in the same sample also yield this CDR3. The chain recombines TRBV3-1 (or the pseudogene TRBV3-2) with TRBJ2-1; no reliable D call. Trimming removed 2 bases at V and 14 bases at J, with 16 bases between. The CDR3 runs 13 residues. The germline V gene has CDR1 LGHDT and CDR2 YNNKEL (reference sequence). The CDR3 loop reads CASSQRFPGGKFF. As DNA, the CDR3 is TGTGCCAGCAGCCAACGGTTTCCCGGCGGCAAGTTCTTC.

The chain carries TRBV7-2 and TRBJ2-7; 7 positions agree with TRBD1. Germline V gene data show CDR1 as SGHTA and CDR2 as FQGNSA. This CDR3 has 13 residues. The V and J ends lost 6 bases and 3 bases, in that order; junction bases with no gene match: 5. The CDR3 coding sequence is TGTGCCAGCAGACAAGGACAGGACTACGAGCAGTACTTC. Its translation: CASRQGQDYEQYF.

The chain employs TRBV12-5 and TRBJ1-1, with D tentatively TRBD1 (5 bases). From germline, CDR1 is LGHNT and CDR2 FRNRAP. CDR3 size: 15 residues. The ends were cut back, 1 base at V and 11 bases at J, with 20 bases in the middle. The CDR3 loop is CASGLGGPRARMAFF. Written as DNA, the CDR3 is TGTGCTAGTGGTTTGGGGGGACCCCGAGCCCGCATGGCTTTCTTT.

The chain recombines TRBV10-2 with TRBJ1-5, with a tentative D call TRBD1 (6 bases). Between the trimmed V and J ends, which lost 10 bases and 2 bases, there was a span of 15 bases. Germline CDR1 is WSHSY and CDR2 is SAAADI. This CDR3 comprises 14 residues. CDR3 DNA: TGCGCCACCTGGGTAGGGGGTGGCAATCAGCCCCAGCATTTT. Encoded protein: CATWVGGGNQPQHF.

The chain combines TRBV28 with TRBJ1-2; D is uncertain. CDR3 length: 16 amino acids. The ends were cut back, 3 bases at V and 0 bases at J, with 14 bases in the middle. Germline loops: CDR1 MDHEN, CDR2 SYDVKM. CDR3 sequence: CASSLPLHITNYGYTF. CDR3 DNA: TGTGCCAGCAGTTTGCCCCTCCACATCACTAACTATGGCTACACCTTC.

J is TRBJ2-7 and V is TRBV10-2; D is undetermined. From germline, CDR1 is WSHSY and CDR2 SAAADI. Trimming pared 2 bases from V and 0 bases from J, leaving 8 bases between. The length of the CDR3 is 14 residues. This CDR3 is CASSEGFRSYEQYF. The DNA of the CDR3 is TGCGCCAGCAGTGAGGGTTTCCGCTCCTACGAGCAGTACTTC.

This chain links TRBV5-1 with TRBJ2-5, with TRBD1 identical over 7 bases. The V and J ends lost 5 bases and 3 bases, in that order; junction bases with no gene match: 4. The CDR3 extends over 13 amino acids. Per the germline V gene, CDR1 is SGHRS and CDR2 is YFSETQ. Here the CDR3 DNA reads TGCGCCAGCAGTTATGACAGGGAAGAGACCCAGTACTTC. Its translation: CASSYDREETQYF.

The chain joins TRBV7-2 to TRBJ2-5; 8 positions agree with TRBD2. V shed 2 bases, J shed 4 bases, and the junction held 12 bases outside the gene matches. Germline V gene data show CDR1 as SGHTA and CDR2 as FQGNSA. This CDR3 has 17 amino acids. CDR3: CASSLSRTSLEGETQYF. The CDR3 DNA follows: TGTGCCAGCAGCTTAAGTCGGACTAGCTTAGAGGGAGAGACCCAGTACTTC.

This chain uses TRBV6-5 with TRBJ2-7; D is unclear. This CDR3 is built from 16 residues. The V end was cut by 0 bases, the J end by 0 bases, with 12 bases between. Germline values: CDR1 MNHEY, CDR2 SVGAGI. The CDR3 DNA is TGTGCCAGCAGTTACTCGGTGGGCGATAGCTCCTACGAGCAGTACTTC. Its protein product is CASSYSVGDSSYEQYF.